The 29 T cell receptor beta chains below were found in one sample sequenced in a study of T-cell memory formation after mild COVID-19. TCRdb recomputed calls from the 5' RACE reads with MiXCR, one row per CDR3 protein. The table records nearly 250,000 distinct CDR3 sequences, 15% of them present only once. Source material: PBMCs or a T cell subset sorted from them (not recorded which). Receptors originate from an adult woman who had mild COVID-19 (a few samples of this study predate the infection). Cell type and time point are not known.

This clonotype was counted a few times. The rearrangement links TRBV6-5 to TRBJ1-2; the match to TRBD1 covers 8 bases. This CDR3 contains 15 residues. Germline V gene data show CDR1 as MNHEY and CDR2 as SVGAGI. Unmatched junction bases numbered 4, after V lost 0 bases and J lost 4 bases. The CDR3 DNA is TGTGCCAGCAGTTACTCGACAGGGGAGGGCTATGGCTACACCTTC. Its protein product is CASSYSTGEGYGYTF.

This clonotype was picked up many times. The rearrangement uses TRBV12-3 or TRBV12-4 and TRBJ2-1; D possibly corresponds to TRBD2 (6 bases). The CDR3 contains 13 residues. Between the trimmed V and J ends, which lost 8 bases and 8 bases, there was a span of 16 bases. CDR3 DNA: TGTGCCAGCCTATCGGGGGTGGTCGATGAGCAGTTCTTC. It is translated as CASLSGVVDEQFF.

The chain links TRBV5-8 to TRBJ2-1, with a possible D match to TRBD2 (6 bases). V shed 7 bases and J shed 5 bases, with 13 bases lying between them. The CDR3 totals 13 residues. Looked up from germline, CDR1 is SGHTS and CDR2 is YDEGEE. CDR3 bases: TGTGCCAGCGAGACTAGACGGAACAATGAGCAGTTCTTC. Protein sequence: CASETRRNNEQFF.

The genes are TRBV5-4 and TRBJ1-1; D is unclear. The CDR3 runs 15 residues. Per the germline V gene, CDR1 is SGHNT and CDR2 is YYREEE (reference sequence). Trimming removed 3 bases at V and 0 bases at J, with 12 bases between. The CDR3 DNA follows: TGTGCCAGCAGCTCCCGGGGAGGGATGAACACTGAAGCTTTCTTT. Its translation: CASSSRGGMNTEAFF.

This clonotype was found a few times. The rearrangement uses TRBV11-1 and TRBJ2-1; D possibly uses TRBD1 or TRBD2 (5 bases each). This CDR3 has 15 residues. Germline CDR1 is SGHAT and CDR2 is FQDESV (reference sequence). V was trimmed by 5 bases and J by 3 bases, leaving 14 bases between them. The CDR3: CASSARDGHYNEQFF. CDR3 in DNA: TGTGCCAGCAGCGCCCGGGACGGACACTACAATGAGCAGTTCTTC.

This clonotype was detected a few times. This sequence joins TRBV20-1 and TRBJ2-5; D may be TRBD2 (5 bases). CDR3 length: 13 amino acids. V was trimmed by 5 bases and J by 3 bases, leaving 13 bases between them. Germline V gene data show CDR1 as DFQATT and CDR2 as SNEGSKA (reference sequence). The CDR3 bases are TGCAGTGCTCTGCATGCGGGCGAAGAGACCCAGTACTTC. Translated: CSALHAGEETQYF.

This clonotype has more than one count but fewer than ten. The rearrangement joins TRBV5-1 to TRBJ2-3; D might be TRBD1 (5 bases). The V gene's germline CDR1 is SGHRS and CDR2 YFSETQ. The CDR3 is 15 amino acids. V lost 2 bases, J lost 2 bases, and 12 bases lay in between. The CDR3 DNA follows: TGCGCCAGCAGCTTAGCCCAGGGTTTCACAGATACGCAGTATTTT. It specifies CASSLAQGFTDTQYF.

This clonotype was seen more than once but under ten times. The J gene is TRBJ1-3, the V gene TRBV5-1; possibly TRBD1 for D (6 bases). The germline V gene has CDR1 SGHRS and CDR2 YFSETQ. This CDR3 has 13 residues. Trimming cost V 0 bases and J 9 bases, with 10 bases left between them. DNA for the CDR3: TGCGCCAGCAGCTTGGGTCAGGGGAGCACCATATATTTT. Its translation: CASSLGQGSTIYF. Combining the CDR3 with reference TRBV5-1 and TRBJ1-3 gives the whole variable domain KAGVTQTPRYLIKTRGQQVTLSCSPISGHRSVSWYQQTPGQGLQFLFEYFSETQRNKGNFPGRFSGRQFSNSRSEMNVSTLELGDSALYLCASSLGQGSTIYFGEGSWLTVV.

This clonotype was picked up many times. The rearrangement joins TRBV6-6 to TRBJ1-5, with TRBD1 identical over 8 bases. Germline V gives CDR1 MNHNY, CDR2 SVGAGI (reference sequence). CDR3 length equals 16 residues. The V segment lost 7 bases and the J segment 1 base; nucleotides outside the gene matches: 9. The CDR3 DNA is TGTGCCAGCACAGTGACAGGGGAAGGGAGCAATCAGCCCCAGCATTTT. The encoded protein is CASTVTGEGSNQPQHF.

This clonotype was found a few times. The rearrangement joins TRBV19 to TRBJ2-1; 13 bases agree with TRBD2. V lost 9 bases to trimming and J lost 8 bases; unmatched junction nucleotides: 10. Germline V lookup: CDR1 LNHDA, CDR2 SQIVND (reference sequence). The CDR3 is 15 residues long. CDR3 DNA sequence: TGTGCCAGCCTTCGGACTAGCGGGAGTGTAGATGAGCAGTTCTTC. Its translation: CASLRTSGSVDEQFF.

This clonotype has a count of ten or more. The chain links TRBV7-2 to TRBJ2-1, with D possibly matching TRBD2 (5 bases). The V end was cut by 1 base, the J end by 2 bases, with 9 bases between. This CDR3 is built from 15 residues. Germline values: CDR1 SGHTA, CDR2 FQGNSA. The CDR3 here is CASSLEVGTYNEQFF. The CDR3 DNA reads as TGTGCCAGCAGCTTAGAAGTCGGGACCTACAATGAGCAGTTCTTC.

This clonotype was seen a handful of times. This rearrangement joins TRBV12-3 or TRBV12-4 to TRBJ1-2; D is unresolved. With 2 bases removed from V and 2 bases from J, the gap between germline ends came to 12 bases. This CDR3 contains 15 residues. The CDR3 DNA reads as TGTGCCAGCAGTTTAACCGGGGTGCCGAACTATGGCTACACCTTC. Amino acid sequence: CASSLTGVPNYGYTF.

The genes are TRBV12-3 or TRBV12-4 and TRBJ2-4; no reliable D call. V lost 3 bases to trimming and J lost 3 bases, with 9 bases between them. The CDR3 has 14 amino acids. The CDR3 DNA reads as TGTGCCAGCAGTTTGTCCGTTGGCAAAAACATTCAGTACTTC. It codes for CASSLSVGKNIQYF.

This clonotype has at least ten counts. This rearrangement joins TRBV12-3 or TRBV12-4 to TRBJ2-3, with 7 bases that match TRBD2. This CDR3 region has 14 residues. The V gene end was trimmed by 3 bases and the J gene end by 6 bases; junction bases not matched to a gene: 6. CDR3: CASSLRGIRDTQYF. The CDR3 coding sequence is TGTGCCAGCAGTTTGCGGGGGATTCGGGATACGCAGTATTTT.

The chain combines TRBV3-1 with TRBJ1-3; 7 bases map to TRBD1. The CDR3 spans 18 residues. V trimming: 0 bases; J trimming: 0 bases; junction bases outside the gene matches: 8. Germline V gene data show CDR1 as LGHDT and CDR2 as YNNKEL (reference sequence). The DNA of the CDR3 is TGTGCCAGCAGCCAAGAATTGTGGGACAGCAACTCTGGAAACACCATATATTTT. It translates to CASSQELWDSNSGNTIYF.

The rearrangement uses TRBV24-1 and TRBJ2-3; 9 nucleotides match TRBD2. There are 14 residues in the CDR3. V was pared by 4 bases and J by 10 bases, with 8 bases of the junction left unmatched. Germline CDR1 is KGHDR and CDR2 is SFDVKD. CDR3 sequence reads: CATSDETGTSPQYF. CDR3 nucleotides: TGTGCCACCAGTGACGAGACAGGGACTAGCCCGCAGTATTTT.

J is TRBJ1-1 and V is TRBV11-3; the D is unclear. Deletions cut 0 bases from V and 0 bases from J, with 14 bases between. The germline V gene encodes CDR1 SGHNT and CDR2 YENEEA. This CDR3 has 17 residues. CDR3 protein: CASSLEIPEYMNTEAFF. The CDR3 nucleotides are TGTGCCAGCAGCTTAGAAATCCCAGAATACATGAACACTGAAGCTTTCTTT.

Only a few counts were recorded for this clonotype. The CDR3 here is CASSLYPDTSYEQYF. The CDR3 DNA sequence: TGCGCCAGCAGCCTCTACCCGGACACCTCCTACGAGCAGTACTTC. The V call is TRBV5-1, the J call TRBJ2-7; tentative D call: TRBD1 (5 bases). This CDR3 region has 15 residues. Trimming removed 4 bases at V and 0 bases at J, with 14 bases between. Germline V gives CDR1 SGHRS, CDR2 YFSETQ.

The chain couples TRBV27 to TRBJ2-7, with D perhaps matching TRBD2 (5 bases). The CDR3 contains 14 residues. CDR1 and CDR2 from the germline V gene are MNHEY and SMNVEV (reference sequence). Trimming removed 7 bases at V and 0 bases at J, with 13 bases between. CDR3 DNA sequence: TGTGCCAGCAACCCCCTCGGGGACTCCTACGAGCAGTACTTC. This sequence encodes CASNPLGDSYEQYF.

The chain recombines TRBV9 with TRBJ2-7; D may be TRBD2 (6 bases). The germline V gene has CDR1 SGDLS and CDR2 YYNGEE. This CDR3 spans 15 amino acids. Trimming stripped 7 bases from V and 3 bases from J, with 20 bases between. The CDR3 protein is CASGGRRDPIYEQYF. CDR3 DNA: TGTGCCAGCGGGGGGAGAAGGGATCCAATCTACGAGCAGTACTTC. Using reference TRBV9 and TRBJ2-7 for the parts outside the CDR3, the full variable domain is DSGVTQTPKHLITATGQRVTLRCSPRSGDLSVYWYQQSLDQGLQFLIQYYNGEERAKGNILERFSAQQFPDLHSELNLSSLELGDSALYFCASGGRRDPIYEQYFGPGTRLTVT.

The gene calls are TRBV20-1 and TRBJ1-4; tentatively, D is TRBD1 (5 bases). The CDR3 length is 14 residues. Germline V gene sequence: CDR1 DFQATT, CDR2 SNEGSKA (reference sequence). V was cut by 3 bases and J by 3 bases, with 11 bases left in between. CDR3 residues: CSARGGAANEKLFF. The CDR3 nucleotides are TGCAGTGCTAGGGGAGGGGCAGCTAATGAAAAACTGTTTTTT.

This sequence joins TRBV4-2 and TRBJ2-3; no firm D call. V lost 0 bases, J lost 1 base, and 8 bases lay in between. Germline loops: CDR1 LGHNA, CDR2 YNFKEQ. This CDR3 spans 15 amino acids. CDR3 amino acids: CASSQEIQGTDTQYF. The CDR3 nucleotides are TGTGCCAGCAGCCAAGAAATTCAGGGCACAGATACGCAGTATTTT.

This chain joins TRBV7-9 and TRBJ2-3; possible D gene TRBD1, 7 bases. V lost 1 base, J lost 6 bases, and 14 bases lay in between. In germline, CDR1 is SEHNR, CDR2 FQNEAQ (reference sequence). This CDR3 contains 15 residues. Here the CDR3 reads CASSLGQGGRDTQYF. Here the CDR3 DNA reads TGTGCCAGCAGCTTAGGCCAGGGGGGACGGGATACGCAGTATTTT.

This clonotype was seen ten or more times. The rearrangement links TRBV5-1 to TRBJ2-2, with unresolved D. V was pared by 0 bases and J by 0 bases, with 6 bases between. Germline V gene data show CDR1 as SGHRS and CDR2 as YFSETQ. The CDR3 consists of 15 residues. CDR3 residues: CASSLERANTGELFF. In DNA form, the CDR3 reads TGCGCCAGCAGCTTGGAAAGGGCGAACACCGGGGAGCTGTTTTTT.

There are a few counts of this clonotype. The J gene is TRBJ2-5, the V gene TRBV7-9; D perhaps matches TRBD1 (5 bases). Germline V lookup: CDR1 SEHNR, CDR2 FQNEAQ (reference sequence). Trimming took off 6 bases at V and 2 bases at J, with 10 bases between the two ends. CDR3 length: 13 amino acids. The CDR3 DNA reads TGTGCCAGCAGGGGGCGCTTGCAAGAGACCCAGTACTTC. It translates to CASRGRLQETQYF.

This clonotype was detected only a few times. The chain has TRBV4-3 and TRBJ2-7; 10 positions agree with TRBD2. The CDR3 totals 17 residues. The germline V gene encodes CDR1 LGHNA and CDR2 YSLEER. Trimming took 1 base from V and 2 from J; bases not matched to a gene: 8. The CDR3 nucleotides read TGCGCCAGCAGCCAAGCCCTGATGAGCGGGAGGGCCTACGAGCAGTACTTC. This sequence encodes CASSQALMSGRAYEQYF.

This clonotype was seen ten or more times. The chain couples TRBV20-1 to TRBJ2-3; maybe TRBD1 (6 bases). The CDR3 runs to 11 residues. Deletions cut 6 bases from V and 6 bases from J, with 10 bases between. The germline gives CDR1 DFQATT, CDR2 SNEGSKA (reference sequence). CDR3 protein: CSAGGSDTQYF. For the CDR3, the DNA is TGCAGTGCAGGGGGTTCCGATACGCAGTATTTT.

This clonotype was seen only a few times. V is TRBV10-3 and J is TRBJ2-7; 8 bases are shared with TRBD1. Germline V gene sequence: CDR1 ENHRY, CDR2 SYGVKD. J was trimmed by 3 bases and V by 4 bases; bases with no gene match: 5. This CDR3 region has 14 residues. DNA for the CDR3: TGTGCCATCAGTGTCCTGACAGGGGTCTACGAGCAGTACTTC. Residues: CAISVLTGVYEQYF.

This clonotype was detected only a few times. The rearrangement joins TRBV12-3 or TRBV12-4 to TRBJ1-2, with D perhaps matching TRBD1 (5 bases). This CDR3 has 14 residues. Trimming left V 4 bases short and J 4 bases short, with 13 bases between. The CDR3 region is CASSSSGTVYGYTF. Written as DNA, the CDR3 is TGTGCCAGCAGTTCGTCCGGGACGGTCTATGGCTACACCTTC.